Included here is one T cell receptor beta chain sequence, with context. Antigen specificity is unknown. Healthy bone marrow donors made up the donor group. The PCR had 60 Vbeta and 13 Jbeta primers. The table came from immunoSEQ multiplex PCR; TCRdb's copy has only in-frame clones and leaves some out. The data show about 110,000 clones, about four fifths seen once. The data derive from a study of cytomegalovirus exposure and HLA in healthy donors. The CDR3 loop spans 15 amino acids. Per germline, CDR1 LNHDA and CDR2 SQIVND (reference sequence). Trimming took off 4 bases at V and 3 bases at J, with 13 bases between the two ends. Points from the study as a whole: Per a prior analysis, the majority of TCR beta V segments were productive roughly 87% or roughly 30% of the time. Prediction of most subjects' HLA-A and HLA-B alleles by TCR beta sequences was reportedly accurate.

This sequence was found in a man younger than 45 in good health and CMV-seropositive. Sequenced input: PBMCs. The rearrangement joins TRBV19 to TRBJ2-1; possible D gene TRBD2, 7 bases. Written as DNA, the CDR3 is TGTGCCAGTAGTACGGGGGGCAACTACTACAATGAGCAGTTCTTC. Translated: CASSTGGNYYNEQFF.